This T cell receptor (beta chain) is from a study of cytomegalovirus exposure and HLA in healthy donors. Across the whole study: Most donors, just over 80% of 398 genotyped, fell in the Caucasian-associated ancestry cluster.

The V gene's germline CDR1 is WNHNN and CDR2 SYGVQD (reference sequence). Trimming removed 6 bases at V and 4 bases at J, with 12 bases between. The CDR3 consists of 13 residues. The study ran its PCR with 60 Vbeta and 13 Jbeta primers. The data were produced by immunoSEQ multiplex PCR, yet TCRdb's version contains in-frame clones alone and is incomplete. The table lists 55,000 to 85,000 clones, around three quarters of them singletons, with 7.8% in the top ten. Sequencing input: PBMCs. The chain joins TRBV10-1 to TRBJ1-1; tentative D call: TRBD1 (5 bases). This sequence originates from a man between 18 and 35 years old in good health and CMV-seropositive. This chain's CDR3 is CASSRVKGTEAFF. CDR3 nucleotides: TGCGCCAGCAGCAGGGTCAAGGGCACTGAAGCTTTCTTT.